A single sample gave rise to the 30 T cell receptor beta chains below, sequenced in a study of cytomegalovirus exposure and HLA in healthy donors. The PCR employed 60 Vbeta primers together with 13 Jbeta primers. Measured with immunoSEQ multiplex PCR; TCRdb has only the in-frame clones, and not every one. The table lists 150,000 or so clones, 80% of them singletons. Sample: PBMCs. These TCRs come from a man under 40 in good health and CMV-seronegative.

The V gene is TRBV6-5, the J gene TRBJ2-5; weak D call: TRBD1 (7 bases). The CDR3 loop spans 15 amino acids. Germline V CDR1 and CDR2: MNHEY, SVGAGI. V lost 10 bases, J lost 0 bases, and 18 bases lay in between. This CDR3 is CATGGRGGHQETQYF. CDR3 nucleotides: TGTGCCACAGGGGGGCGAGGGGGCCACCAAGAGACCCAGTACTTC.

The V gene is TRBV30, the J gene TRBJ1-5, with a weak D call TRBD1 (6 bases). Per the germline V gene, CDR1 is GTSNPN and CDR2 is SVGIG (reference sequence). The CDR3 is 14 amino acids. V lost 4 bases to trimming and J lost 0 bases, with 10 bases between them. The CDR3 region has the DNA TGTGCCTGGACGGACAGTCATAGCAATCAGCCCCAGCATTTT. It yields the protein CAWTDSHSNQPQHF.

The gene calls are TRBV6-4 and TRBJ2-1; possibly TRBD1 for D (6 bases). V was cut by 5 bases and J by 9 bases, with 11 bases left in between. The CDR3 sequence is 12 residues long. Per germline, CDR1 MRHNA and CDR2 SNTAGT. The CDR3 nucleotides are TGTGCCAGCAGTTTGCTAGGGGGTGAGCAGTTCTTC. It encodes CASSLLGGEQFF.

This chain connects TRBV5-4 to TRBJ2-1; unclear D gene. Trimming removed 0 bases at V and 8 bases at J, with 12 bases between. The CDR3 is made up of 14 amino acids. Germline V gene data show CDR1 as SGHNT and CDR2 as YYREEE (reference sequence). The CDR3 DNA reads as TGTGCCAGCAGCTTGGCCCCCGGTTCGGATGAGCAGTTCTTC. Translation: CASSLAPGSDEQFF.

This chain joins TRBV30 and TRBJ2-1, with D tentatively TRBD1 (6 bases). The CDR3 runs to 14 residues. CDR1 and CDR2 (germline): GTSNPN, SVGIG (reference sequence). V was shortened by 4 bases and J by 0 bases, with 10 bases between the two germline ends. The CDR3 loop reads CAWTDSFSYNEQFF. For the CDR3, the DNA is TGTGCCTGGACGGACAGCTTCTCCTACAATGAGCAGTTCTTC.

This clone has more than one count but fewer than ten. The identical CDR3 is also encoded by other nucleotide sequences in the sample. This chain connects TRBV30 to TRBJ1-4; 8 nucleotides line up with TRBD1. After removal of 5 bases from V and 4 bases from J, the junction contained 0 bases not matched to a gene. CDR1 GTSNPN and CDR2 SVGIG come from the germline V gene (reference sequence). The CDR3 runs 12 residues. This chain's CDR3 is CAWGTGNEKLFF. The DNA of the CDR3 is TGTGCCTGGGGGACAGGTAATGAAAAACTGTTTTTT.

This chain uses TRBV30 with TRBJ1-6; possible D gene TRBD1, 6 bases. Germline V gene data show CDR1 as GTSNPN and CDR2 as SVGIG (reference sequence). CDR3 length: 14 residues. Trimming cost V 4 bases and J 5 bases, with 12 bases left between them. The CDR3 protein is CAWNQDRDNSPLHF. DNA for the CDR3: TGTGCCTGGAATCAGGACAGAGATAATTCACCCCTCCACTTT.

This chain joins TRBV28 and TRBJ2-2; 8 nucleotides line up with TRBD2. This CDR3 region has 15 residues. Germline lookup yields CDR1 MDHEN and CDR2 SYDVKM. V was clipped by 4 bases and J by 6 bases; unmatched bases: 7. The DNA of the CDR3 is TGTGCCAGCAGTTCGTTCGGACTAGCCGCCGGGGAGCTGTTTTTT. Amino acid sequence: CASSSFGLAAGELFF.

The chain has TRBV28 and TRBJ2-5, with 13 bases lining up with TRBD2. Germline V gene data show CDR1 as MDHEN and CDR2 as SYDVKM. V lost 8 bases to trimming and J lost 5 bases; unmatched junction nucleotides: 8. The CDR3 consists of 15 residues. CDR3 sequence reads: CASLTSGGAVETQYF. The CDR3 DNA is TGTGCCAGCCTCACTAGCGGGGGGGCGGTGGAGACCCAGTACTTC.

CDR3 amino acids: CASSSGGANEQFF. In nucleotides, the CDR3 is TGTGCCAGCAGTAGCGGGGGGGCCAATGAGCAGTTCTTC. J is TRBJ2-1 and V is TRBV6-4; 10 bases match TRBD2. The CDR3 has 13 residues. Germline assignment: CDR1 MRHNA and CDR2 SNTAGT. The V segment lost 5 bases and the J segment 6 bases; nucleotides outside the gene matches: 1.

This CDR3 is CATSRDPGMQETQYF. CDR3 bases: TGTGCCACCAGCAGAGATCCGGGAATGCAAGAGACCCAGTACTTC. This chain joins TRBV15 and TRBJ2-5, with a weak D call TRBD2 (5 bases). Germline loops: CDR1 LNHNV, CDR2 YYDKDF (reference sequence). The CDR3 has 15 residues. V was shortened by 0 bases and J by 2 bases, with 10 bases between the two germline ends.

The rearrangement joins TRBV5-1 to TRBJ1-1; 7 nucleotides match TRBD1. V lost 4 bases, J lost 7 bases, and 13 bases stayed unmatched. The germline CDR1 and CDR2 sequences are SGHRS and YFSETQ. This CDR3 region has 15 residues. The CDR3 is CASSPLDRTVFEAFF. Here the CDR3 DNA reads TGCGCCAGCAGCCCGCTGGACAGGACAGTTTTTGAAGCTTTCTTT.

This chain links TRBV27 with TRBJ1-2; 7 bases are a match to TRBD1. CDR1 and CDR2 from the germline V gene are MNHEY and SMNVEV (reference sequence). The CDR3 has 14 residues. Trimming cost V 6 bases and J 2 bases; bases outside gene matches: 6. The chain's CDR3 is CASSHKGQNYGYTF. CDR3 sequence (DNA): TGTGCCAGCAGCCACAAGGGACAGAACTATGGCTACACCTTC.

V is TRBV18 and J is TRBJ1-4; the D is unclear. This CDR3 has 14 amino acids. Trimming took 2 bases from V and 7 from J, leaving 11 bases between them. The germline CDR1 and CDR2 sequences are KGHSH and LQKENI. CDR3 sequence reads: CASSPGSQFEKLFF. The CDR3 DNA reads TGTGCCAGCTCACCAGGTAGTCAATTTGAAAAACTGTTTTTT.

The V call is TRBV19, the J call TRBJ2-3; D uncertain. Trimming left V 4 bases short and J 0 bases short, with 11 bases between. This CDR3 has 15 residues. Germline CDR1 and CDR2: LNHDA and SQIVND (reference sequence). CDR3 protein: CASSKQHYSTDTQYF. As DNA, the CDR3 is TGTGCCAGTAGTAAACAACATTATAGCACAGATACGCAGTATTTT.

This clone was seen only a few times. This chain links TRBV5-4 with TRBJ2-3, with D possibly TRBD2 on 7 matching bases. CDR1 and CDR2 from the germline V gene are SGHNT and YYREEE (reference sequence). This CDR3 is built from 17 residues. V gave up 4 bases and J gave up 1 base, with 19 bases separating them. This CDR3 is CASSRGRGAAGTDTQYF. The CDR3, as DNA: TGTGCCAGCAGCCGGGGCCGGGGGGCCGCAGGCACAGATACGCAGTATTTT.

This sequence joins TRBV6-5 and TRBJ1-2; 7 positions match TRBD1. CDR3 length equals 14 residues. V lost 6 bases, J lost 3 bases, and 7 bases stayed unmatched. Germline CDR1 and CDR2: MNHEY and SVGAGI. CDR3 in DNA: TGTGCCAGCAGCAAAGGGACAGCTTACTATGGCTACACCTTC. This encodes CASSKGTAYYGYTF.

The chain has TRBV19 and TRBJ1-4, with a possible D match to TRBD1 (6 bases). The CDR3 totals 16 residues. Germline V gene sequence: CDR1 LNHDA, CDR2 SQIVND (reference sequence). Trimming took 3 bases from V and 4 from J, leaving 15 bases between them. DNA for the CDR3: TGTGCCAGTAGTATTGCTGGGGGCGGATTTAATGAAAAACTGTTTTTT. Translating it yields CASSIAGGGFNEKLFF.

In its sample, this clone was seen a few times. The chain carries TRBV19 and TRBJ2-7; 7 bases are a match to TRBD1. The CDR3 has 14 amino acids. V was clipped by 5 bases and J by 0 bases; unmatched bases: 4. Looked up from germline, CDR1 is LNHDA and CDR2 is SQIVND (reference sequence). The CDR3 bases are TGTGCCAGTAGTTCGACAGGGAGCTCCTACGAGCAGTACTTC. It specifies CASSSTGSSYEQYF. The full variable domain, its missing parts supplied by reference TRBV19 and TRBJ2-7, is DGGITQSPKYLFRKEGQNVTLSCEQNLNHDAMYWYRQDPGQGLRLIYYSQIVNDFQKGDIAEGYSVSREKKESFPLTVTSAQKNPTAFYLCASSSTGSSYEQYFGPGTRLTVT.

The chain has TRBV15 and TRBJ2-7, with TRBD1 identical over 9 bases. This CDR3 contains 15 residues. Germline lookup yields CDR1 LNHNV and CDR2 YYDKDF (reference sequence). V shed 1 base and J 6 bases; nucleotides not matched to a gene: 7. The CDR3 loop is CATSRGGTGLVEQYF. In nucleotides, the CDR3 is TGTGCCACCAGCAGAGGCGGGACAGGGCTGGTCGAGCAGTACTTC.

The chain has TRBV19 and TRBJ2-7; 9 nucleotides align to TRBD2. Losses at the gene ends were 5 bases for V and 3 bases for J; bases not matched to a gene: 11. CDR1 and CDR2 (germline): LNHDA, SQIVND (reference sequence). CDR3 size: 16 residues. CDR3 nucleotide sequence: TGTGCCAGTAGTCTCGTCGGGACTAGCCTAATCTACGAGCAGTACTTC. Translated: CASSLVGTSLIYEQYF.

The genes are TRBV5-4 and TRBJ1-2; 7 nucleotides agree with TRBD1. From germline, CDR1 is SGHNT and CDR2 YYREEE (reference sequence). This CDR3 spans 13 amino acids. V shed 4 bases, J shed 8 bases, and the junction held 8 bases outside the gene matches. CDR3 region: CASSPDRERGYTF. The CDR3 bases are TGTGCCAGCAGCCCAGACAGGGAAAGGGGCTACACCTTC.

This chain connects TRBV19 to TRBJ2-2; 8 nucleotides match TRBD2. Germline trimming cut 3 bases from V and 4 bases from J; bases unmatched to any gene: 1. This CDR3 contains 14 residues. Germline V lookup: CDR1 LNHDA, CDR2 SQIVND (reference sequence). CDR3 coding DNA: TGTGCCAGTAGTATCGCGGGAGGCACCGGGGAGCTGTTTTTT. It specifies CASSIAGGTGELFF.

J is TRBJ1-2 and V is TRBV13; the D gene is possibly TRBD1 (6 bases). Deletions cut 4 bases from V and 1 base from J, with 16 bases between. The germline CDR1 and CDR2 sequences are PRHDT and FYEKMQ (reference sequence). This CDR3 is 16 amino acids long. The CDR3, as DNA: TGTGCCAGCAGCTCGGGAGGGGGGACTGGTAACTATGGCTACACCTTC. Translated, it gives CASSSGGGTGNYGYTF.

V is TRBV15 and J is TRBJ1-3, with 8 positions matching TRBD1. Trimming took 4 bases from V and 3 from J; bases not matched to a gene: 2. The CDR3 extends over 14 amino acids. Per the germline V gene, CDR1 is LNHNV and CDR2 is YYDKDF (reference sequence). CDR3 in amino acids: CATSKGQGGNTIYF. DNA for the CDR3: TGTGCCACCAGCAAAGGACAGGGTGGAAACACCATATATTTT.

The chain's CDR3 is CASSSGTRLDEQYF. DNA of the CDR3: TGTGCCAGCAGCTCCGGGACTAGACTCGACGAGCAGTACTTC. V usage is TRBV28 and J usage is TRBJ2-7; 8 bases align to TRBD2. Unmatched junction bases numbered 9, after V lost 6 bases and J lost 5 bases. Germline V gives CDR1 MDHEN, CDR2 SYDVKM. The CDR3 covers 14 residues. The full variable domain, rest sourced from reference TRBV28 and TRBJ2-7, is DVKVTQSSRYLVKRTGEKVFLECVQDMDHENMFWYRQDPGLGLRLIYFSYDVKMKEKGDIPEGYSVSREKKERFSLILESASTNQTSMYLCASSSGTRLDEQYFGPGTRLTVT.

This chain uses TRBV6-4 with TRBJ2-2, with 9 bases lining up with TRBD1. The CDR3 is 20 residues long. Germline assignment: CDR1 MRHNA and CDR2 SNTAGT. J was trimmed by 4 bases and V by 0 bases; bases with no gene match: 15. CDR3 in DNA: TGTGCCAGCAGTGACTCGATTTCCACAGGGGGCGCCGGTAGCACCGGGGAGCTGTTTTTT. Amino acid sequence: CASSDSISTGGAGSTGELFF.

The chain joins TRBV11-2 to TRBJ2-5; the match to TRBD2 covers 14 bases. CDR3 length equals 19 residues. Germline loops: CDR1 SGHAT, CDR2 FQNNGV. Trimming took 5 bases from V and 0 from J; bases not matched to a gene: 11. The CDR3 nucleotides read TGTGCCAGCAGCCCCCACGGACTAGCGGGGGGCGTCTACCAAGAGACCCAGTACTTC. Protein sequence: CASSPHGLAGGVYQETQYF. Drawing the rest from reference TRBV11-2 and TRBJ2-5, the complete variable domain is EAGVAQSPRYKIIEKRQSVAFWCNPISGHATLYWYQQILGQGPKLLIQFQNNGVVDDSQLPKDRFSAERLKGVDSTLKIQPAKLEDSAVYLCASSPHGLAGGVYQETQYFGPGTRLLVL.

The V call is TRBV30, the J call TRBJ2-1; D is ambiguous. The ends were cut back, 1 base at V and 2 bases at J, with 9 bases in the middle. The CDR3 spans 14 residues. CDR1 is GTSNPN, CDR2 SVGIG, per germline (reference sequence). The CDR3 loop is CAWSDPGPYNEQFF. The DNA of the CDR3 is TGTGCCTGGAGTGACCCTGGCCCCTACAATGAGCAGTTCTTC.

This chain connects TRBV2 to TRBJ2-5; 7 nucleotides agree with TRBD2. CDR1 is SNHLY and CDR2 is FYNNEI in the germline V gene. The length of the CDR3 is 14 residues. V was pared by 0 bases and J by 2 bases, with 0 bases of the junction left unmatched. CDR3 coding DNA: TGTGCCAGCAGTGAAGCGGGAGGGCAAGAGACCCAGTACTTC. Translated, it gives CASSEAGGQETQYF.